This T cell receptor (beta chain) is from a study of T cell responses to AZD1222 COVID-19 vaccine. Across the study: Second doses at about 4 or about 12 weeks were pooled.

A note on this clone: Its target is not known.

Findings and caveats of the study: Donors were largely white British and mainly female; clonal diversity was possibly underestimated. Spike was spanned by vaccine-associated CD4 TCRs, which were dominant at 160-218 and 743-854. After the peak T cell response, and only then, were repertoires sampled.

The CDR3 is made up of 14 amino acids. Germline values: CDR1 LGHDT, CDR2 YNNKEL (reference sequence). Trimming removed 0 bases from V and 9 bases from J; junction bases left unmatched: 2. Using immunoSEQ multiplex PCR, the repertoire was profiled, and TCRdb retains in-frame clones only, with some absent. The repertoire holds around 89,000 clones, with 65% to 90% as singletons. Sequencing used peripheral blood, obtained on day 0 of AZD1222 vaccination. V usage is TRBV3-1 (or the pseudogene TRBV3-2) and J usage is TRBJ1-6; 7 bases fit TRBD1. The clonotype comes from an adult in good health. The CDR3 DNA follows: TGTGCCAGCAGCCAAGAGGCAGGGGGTTCACCCCTCCACTTT. The encoded protein is CASSQEAGGSPLHF.